This TCR beta chain was identified during a study of OX40 agonist ivuxolimab in advanced cancers. Study information: One hepatocellular carcinoma and a couple of cutaneous melanoma patients partially responded. Regarding the study as a whole: CD4+ and CD8+ T cells in blood underwent clonal expansion by week 6 at 0.1 to 3.0 mg/kg.

CDR3 length equals 14 residues. V shed 0 bases and J 5 bases; nucleotides not matched to a gene: 3. Germline V gene sequence: CDR1 MGHRA, CDR2 YSYEKL. Autoimmune disease history or systemic immunosuppression was exclusionary. Turning to this clone: Its antigen is still unknown.

Measured with immunoSEQ multiplex PCR; TCRdb has only the in-frame clones, and not every one. The sample includes 95,000 to 100,000 clones, approximately 83% of them seen just once. The source is an adult with an advanced solid tumor such as melanoma, head and neck, liver or kidney cancer. The chain recombines TRBV4-1 with TRBJ1-2, with TRBD1 identical over 7 bases. The material sequenced was CD4+ or CD8+ T cells sorted from blood, taken in a trial of the OX40 agonist ivuxolimab. The CDR3 region is CASSQEGTEYGYTF. The CDR3 DNA sequence: TGCGCCAGCAGCCAAGAGGGGACAGAGTATGGCTACACCTTC.